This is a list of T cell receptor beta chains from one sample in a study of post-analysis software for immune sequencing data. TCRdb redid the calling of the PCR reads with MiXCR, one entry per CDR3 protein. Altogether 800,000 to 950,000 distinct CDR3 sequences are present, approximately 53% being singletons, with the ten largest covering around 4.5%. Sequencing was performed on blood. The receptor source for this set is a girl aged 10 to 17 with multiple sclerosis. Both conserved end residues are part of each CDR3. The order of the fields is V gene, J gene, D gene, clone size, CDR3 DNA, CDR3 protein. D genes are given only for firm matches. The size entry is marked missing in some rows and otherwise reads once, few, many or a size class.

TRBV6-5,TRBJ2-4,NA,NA,TGTGCCAGCAGTGAACAGGGAAAGCCCTCAGCGCAGTACTTC,CASSEQGKPSAQYF
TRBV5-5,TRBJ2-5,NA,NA,TGTGCCAGCAGCTTGGAGGTCCCGCAAGAGACCCAGTACTTC,CASSLEVPQETQYF
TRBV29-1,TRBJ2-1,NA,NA,TGCAGCGTTGAGTTACGGTACAATGAGCAGTTCTTC,CSVELRYNEQFF
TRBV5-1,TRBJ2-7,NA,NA,TGCGCCAGCAGCTCCCTTCGGGACAACGAGCAGTACTTC,CASSSLRDNEQYF
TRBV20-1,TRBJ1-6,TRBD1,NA,TGCAGTGCCAACAGGGGATTCAATTCACCCCTCCACTTT,CSANRGFNSPLHF
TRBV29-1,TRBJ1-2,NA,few,TGCAGCGCCACTGACAGCCTGTATGGCTACACCTTC,CSATDSLYGYTF
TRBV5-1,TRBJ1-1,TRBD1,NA,TGCGCCAGCAGCTTTGGACAGGGAACCTCCTTGAACACTGAAGCTTTCTTT,CASSFGQGTSLNTEAFF
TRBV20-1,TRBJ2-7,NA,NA,TGCAGTGCCCAAGGACTGAGCTACGAGCAGTACTTC,CSAQGLSYEQYF
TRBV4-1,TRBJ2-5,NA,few,TGCGCCAACAGCCAAGAGGGCGGAGGAGGGGGTAATTTGGCCCAGTACTTC,CANSQEGGGGGNLAQYF
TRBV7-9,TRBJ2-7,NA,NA,TGTGCCAGCAGCTTACCCTTTGGGAACCAACGGTACTTC,CASSLPFGNQRYF
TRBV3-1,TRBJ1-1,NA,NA,TGTGCCAGCAGCCAAGTTCCGGGGACTATAAACACTGAAGCTTTCTTT,CASSQVPGTINTEAFF
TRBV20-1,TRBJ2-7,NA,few,TGCAGTGCTAGGGGAGACCATCGAGACGAGCAGTACTTC,CSARGDHRDEQYF
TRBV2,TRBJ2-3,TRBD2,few,TGTGCCAGCAGTTTGAGGGACTACAGATTCACAGATACGCAGTATTTT,CASSLRDYRFTDTQYF
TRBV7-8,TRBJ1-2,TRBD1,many,TGTGCCAGCAGCCGGACAGGGTCTGGCTACACCTTC,CASSRTGSGYTF
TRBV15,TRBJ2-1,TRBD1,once,TGTGCCACCAGCAGAGACCCCCGGACAGGGTTAATTCCCCCGGACTACAATGAGCAGTTCTTC,CATSRDPRTGLIPPDYNEQFF
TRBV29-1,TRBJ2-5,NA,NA,TGCAGCGTTGTCCAGAACCAAGAGACCCAGTACTTC,CSVVQNQETQYF
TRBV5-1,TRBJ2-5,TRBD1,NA,TGCGCCAGCAGCTCGGACAGGGGAGGTTGGCAGTACTTC,CASSSDRGGWQYF
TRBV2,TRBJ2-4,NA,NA,TGTGCCAGCAGTGAATCGGGGGCAATTGTCATTCAGTACTTC,CASSESGAIVIQYF
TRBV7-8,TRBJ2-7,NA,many,TGTGCCAGCAGCTTAGAGGGGGGACTCAAGAGCTCCTACGAGCAGTACTTC,CASSLEGGLKSSYEQYF
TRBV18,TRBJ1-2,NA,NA,TGTGCCAGCTCACCGGGCAGGGACCTTAGCTACACCTTC,CASSPGRDLSYTF
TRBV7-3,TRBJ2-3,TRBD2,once,TGTGCCAGCAGCTTACGTGGGGGGGTCACAGATACGCAGTATTTT,CASSLRGGVTDTQYF
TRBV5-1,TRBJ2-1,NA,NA,TGCGCCAGCAGCTTAGGACGAGACTGGTACAATGAGCAGTTCTTC,CASSLGRDWYNEQFF
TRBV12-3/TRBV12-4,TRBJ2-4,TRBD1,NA,TGTGCCAGCAGTCCGGGACAGGGGTTCATGGCCAAAAACATTCAGTACTTC,CASSPGQGFMAKNIQYF
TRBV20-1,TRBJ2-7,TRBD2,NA,TGCAGTGCTAGTTTCCACCTAGCGGAAGGTGAGCAGTACTTC,CSASFHLAEGEQYF
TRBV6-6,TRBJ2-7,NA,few,TGTGCCAGCAGTTACCGAGGGAGAGCCTACGAGCAGTACTTC,CASSYRGRAYEQYF
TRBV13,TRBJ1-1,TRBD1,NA,TGTGCCAGCGGGACAGCGGAAATAGAAGCTTTCTTT,CASGTAEIEAFF
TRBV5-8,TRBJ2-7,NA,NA,TGTGCCAGCAGCTTAGGGGGGAGTAACTACGAGCAGTACTTC,CASSLGGSNYEQYF
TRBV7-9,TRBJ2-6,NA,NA,TGTGCCAGCAGCCGACGGAGCTCTGGGGCCAACGTCCTGACTTTC,CASSRRSSGANVLTF
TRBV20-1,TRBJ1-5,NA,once,TGCAGTGTCAGGACAGACTGGGCCCAGCATTTT,CSVRTDWAQHF
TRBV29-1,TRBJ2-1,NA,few,TGCAGCGTTGGGGGTACGCCCGCGAACTACAATGAGCAGTTCTTC,CSVGGTPANYNEQFF
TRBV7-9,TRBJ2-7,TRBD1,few,TGTGCCAGCATCCGTCCGGGACAGCCCTCCTACGAGCAGTACTTC,CASIRPGQPSYEQYF
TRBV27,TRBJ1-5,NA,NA,TGTGCCAGCAGTTTAACAACAGCAAATCAGCCCCAGCATTTT,CASSLTTANQPQHF
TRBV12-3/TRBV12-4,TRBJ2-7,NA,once,TGTGCCAGCAGTCCCGGAGTGGGGAACTACGAGCAGTACTTC,CASSPGVGNYEQYF
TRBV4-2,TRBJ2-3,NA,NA,TGTGCCAGCAGGCCCAGGGGCTCGGGAGATACGCAGTATTTT,CASRPRGSGDTQYF
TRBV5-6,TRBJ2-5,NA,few,TGTGCCAGTGAAAGCCTCCGGGCCCAAGAGACCCAGTACTTC,CASESLRAQETQYF
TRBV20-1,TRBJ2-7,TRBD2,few,TGCAGTGCTAGAGAGGGGACTAGCGGGGGCTACGAGCAGTACTTC,CSAREGTSGGYEQYF
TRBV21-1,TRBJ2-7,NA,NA,TGTGCCAGCGGGCTCAGAGTGGGATCCTACGAGCAGTACTTC,CASGLRVGSYEQYF
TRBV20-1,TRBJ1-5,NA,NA,TGCAGTGCGAGGCCTCAGGGCCACGGGCAGCCCCAGCATTTT,CSARPQGHGQPQHF
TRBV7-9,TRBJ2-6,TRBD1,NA,TGTGCCAGCAGCTCGGACCGTCGGACAGGGAGCTCTGGGGCCAACGTCCTGACTTTC,CASSSDRRTGSSGANVLTF
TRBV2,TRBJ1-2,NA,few,TGTGCCAGCAATGAGGACAGCTCTAACTATGGCTACACCTTC,CASNEDSSNYGYTF
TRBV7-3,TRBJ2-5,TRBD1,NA,TGTGCCAGCAGCTTAAGAGTCGGGGACAGGGGGGAGACCCAGTACTTC,CASSLRVGDRGETQYF
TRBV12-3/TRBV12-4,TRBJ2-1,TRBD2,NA,TGTGCCAGCAATATCCAAGCGGGGGGTGTACTCTCCTACAATGAGCAGTTCTTC,CASNIQAGGVLSYNEQFF
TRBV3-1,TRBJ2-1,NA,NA,TGTGCCAGCAGCCGGGCCGTCCTCCACTACAATGAGCAGTTCTTC,CASSRAVLHYNEQFF
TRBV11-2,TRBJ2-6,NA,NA,TGTGCCAGCAGCTTAGTGTTAGGTCCCGGGGCCAACGTCCTGACTTTC,CASSLVLGPGANVLTF
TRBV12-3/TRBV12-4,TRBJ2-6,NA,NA,TGTGCCAGCAGTTTAGGGAAAGTTGGGGCCAACGTCCTGACTTTC,CASSLGKVGANVLTF
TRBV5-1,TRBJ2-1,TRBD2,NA,TGCGCCAGCAGCTTACCTACTGCCACTAGCGGTTTTGGCGAGCAGTTCTTC,CASSLPTATSGFGEQFF
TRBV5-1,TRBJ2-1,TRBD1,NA,TGCGCCAGCAGCTTGAGGATTACAGGGGGCAATGAGCAGTTCTTC,CASSLRITGGNEQFF
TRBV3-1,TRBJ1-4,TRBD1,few,TGTGCCAGCAGCCAGCAGACAGGGTGGACTGAAAAACTGTTTTTT,CASSQQTGWTEKLFF
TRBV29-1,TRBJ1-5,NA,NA,TGCAGCGTTGAAGGGGGCCCAGGGCAGCCCCAGCATTTT,CSVEGGPGQPQHF
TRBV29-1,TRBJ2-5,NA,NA,TGCAGCGTTGGACCATCTGGGCAAGAGACCCAGTACTTC,CSVGPSGQETQYF